This entry is about one T cell receptor (beta chain). This entry comes from a study of blood T cell repertoires in COVID-19. In the authors' workflow: Reference gene primer amplification gave nucleated cell count estimates. Data came from immunoSEQ multiplex PCR; TCRdb stores just in-frame clones and leaves some out. V and J calls and clone size are copied from that table; D and trimming were computed from the DNA. The table has some 300,000 clones, approximately 86% seen once; the top ten hold around 1.2%. The CDR3 covers 15 residues. CDR1 is SEHNR, CDR2 FQNEAQ, per germline (reference sequence). The V end was cut by 3 bases, the J end by 1 base, with 12 bases between.

Sequenced material: peripheral blood. The gene calls are TRBV7-9 and TRBJ1-1; no definite D call. This clonotype originated in a man aged 70-80 years with acute or convalescent COVID-19. The CDR3, as DNA: TGTGCCAGCAGCTTCCCGCGACACGGGAACACTGAAGCTTTCTTT. This translates into CASSFPRHGNTEAFF.